This T cell receptor beta chain originates from a study of T cell responses to AZD1222 COVID-19 vaccine (dated by TCRdb to about 2021). About the full investigation: AZD1222 recipients whose second dose came at about 4 weeks and those whose second dose came at about 12 weeks were combined into one group, since spike-specific TCR depth and breadth did not differ between the two schedules. TCR sequencing was performed for 230 to 250 trial participants, of whom approximately 200 were given two doses of AZD1222 and some 26 were given two doses of MenACWY control vaccine. Trial participants were enrolled by age into subgroups of 18-55, 56-69 and 70-plus years, and 148, 28 and 57 TCR-sequenced participants, respectively, were included in these subgroups. Broad study findings and their caveats: In the small 56-69-year group, the increase in depth fell short of significance, most likely because of low power. Most participants were white British and females outnumbered males, and the authors suggested that clonal diversity may have been underestimated. After two AZD1222 doses, both the breadth and the depth of spike-specific TCRs were significantly higher than at day 0 and than in MenACWY recipients. The vaccine-associated CD4 TCRs covered the entire spike protein, and the dominant responses fell in regions 160-218 and 743-854. Because no day 14 peak-response samples were available, repertoires were characterized only after the peak T cell response. Conclusions about previously exposed vaccinees were limited because only six AZD1222 recipients were SARS-CoV-2 seropositive at baseline. Reportedly, close to half of the unique spike-specific TCRs recognized epitopes lying outside the regions that are mutated in the B.1.351 and B.1.1.7 variants.

This clone has a single count. The clone's antigen remains unknown. Base qualities are missing; no much larger clone stands one base away. The CDR3 regions of human TCRbeta chains were subjected to immunosequencing. Turning to the authors' computational methods: Repertoire TCRs were checked for matches against a reference library of SARS-CoV-2-specific TCRs that had been generated using the MIRA antigen-specificity platform. Breadth was defined as the fraction of unique TCRs that were SARS-CoV-2-associated, and depth was defined as the fraction of total T cells that were SARS-CoV-2-associated. Using the MIRA data, each spike-specific TCR was assigned both to the spike region to which the TCR was reactive and to a CD4 or CD8 class. Log10-transformed breadth and depth values were compared by one-way ANOVA with Sidak's multiple comparisons tests. TCRdb took this table from immuneACCESS and kept in-frame rearrangements with V and J called. Such tables lack part of the clones; where checked against another copy, unresolved V genes explain under half of the gap, and the rest is unexplained. V, J and clone size are taken as reported in that table, and D and trimming were inferred from the DNA itself. Counted in this sample were under 100,000 clones; around nine tenths of them appeared once. The ten largest clones add up to approximately 2.8% of the sample.

This specimen's time point label, interpreted: baseline before first vaccination. Vaccinee samples came from UK trials COV001 and COV002, including a single-blind randomized controlled phase 2/3 trial of AZD1222 (ChAdOx1 nCoV-19) in healthy adults. For TCRbeta chain sequencing, PBMC samples were collected from trial participants at day 0 and at day 28 after the second dose. The sequence was obtained from an adult in good health. The sequencing used peripheral blood, collected on day 0 of AZD1222 vaccination.

The CDR3 sequence is CASSHTGGSYGYTF. The nucleotides read TGCGCCAGCAGCCACACAGGGGGCAGCTATGGCTACACCTTC. This sequence uses TRBV4-3 and TRBJ1-2; 9 bases in between match TRBD1. Including cysteine and phenylalanine, the CDR3 has 14 amino acids. CDR3 DNA only is kept here, 42 bases in frame from base 1. Trimming removed 3 bases from V and 4 bases from J; the gene matches leave 3 bases unexplained. CDR1 is given as LGHNA and CDR2 as YSLEER, both from the germline V gene.